These 7 T cell receptor beta chains came from one sample sequenced in a study of T cell changes during pregnancy in multiple sclerosis. Method: immunoSEQ multiplex PCR; TCRdb's copy keeps in-frame clones and lacks some. The sample has around 100,000 clones, around 93% seen once; the top ten hold about 1.8%. This specimen consisted of peripheral blood, obtained after pregnancy. The origin of the receptors is a female donor with multiple sclerosis, enrolled in a pregnancy study.

The V and J genes are TRBV5-1 and TRBJ2-1; D is possibly TRBD2 (7 bases). From germline, CDR1 is SGHRS and CDR2 YFSETQ. The CDR3 runs 16 residues. With 5 bases removed from V and 3 bases from J, the gap between germline ends came to 18 bases. In DNA form, the CDR3 reads TGCGCCAGCAGGGGTTTAGGCGGGGGCGTCTACAATGAGCAGTTCTTC. Residues: CASRGLGGGVYNEQFF.

V usage is TRBV5-1 and J usage is TRBJ2-2; D perhaps matches TRBD2 (5 bases). Trimming pared 2 bases from V and 4 bases from J, leaving 12 bases between. Germline CDR1 SGHRS, CDR2 YFSETQ. The CDR3 covers 15 residues. The CDR3 protein is CASSLASRGTGELFF. CDR3 DNA: TGCGCCAGCAGCTTAGCCTCCCGGGGCACCGGGGAGCTGTTTTTT.

The chain combines TRBV27 with TRBJ2-3, with 11 bases lining up with TRBD2. Germline V CDR1 and CDR2: MNHEY, SMNVEV (reference sequence). V gave up 3 bases and J gave up 4 bases; unmatched junction bases: 9. This CDR3 contains 17 residues. The DNA for the CDR3 is TGTGCCAGCAGTTTTAGCGGGAGGGCCACAGTTGCAGATACGCAGTATTTT. It yields the protein CASSFSGRATVADTQYF.

The rearrangement uses TRBV6-5 and TRBJ2-7; 10 bases line up with TRBD1. The CDR3 consists of 15 residues. Trimming cost V 4 bases and J 3 bases; bases outside gene matches: 6. The germline V gene encodes CDR1 MNHEY and CDR2 SVGAGI. This CDR3 reads CASSLGGQGSYEQYF. CDR3 nucleotide sequence: TGTGCCAGCAGTTTAGGGGGACAGGGGAGCTACGAGCAGTACTTC.

This chain connects TRBV11-2 to TRBJ1-4; maybe TRBD1 (5 bases). CDR3 length equals 16 residues. Germline V gives CDR1 SGHAT, CDR2 FQNNGV. V was shortened by 6 bases and J by 1 base, with 15 bases between the two germline ends. CDR3 amino acids: CASSLLGEGTNEKLFF. The CDR3 nucleotides read TGTGCCAGCAGTCTTCTAGGGGAAGGAACTAATGAAAAACTGTTTTTT. Based on the CDR3 plus reference TRBV11-2 and TRBJ1-4, the full variable domain is EAGVAQSPRYKIIEKRQSVAFWCNPISGHATLYWYQQILGQGPKLLIQFQNNGVVDDSQLPKDRFSAERLKGVDSTLKIQPAKLEDSAVYLCASSLLGEGTNEKLFFGSGTQLSVL.

The V gene is TRBV28, the J gene TRBJ2-1, with 13 bases lining up with TRBD2. The V segment lost 6 bases and the J segment 2 bases; nucleotides outside the gene matches: 16. Germline CDR1 and CDR2: MDHEN and SYDVKM. The CDR3 totals 20 residues. The CDR3 nucleotides are TGTGCCAGCAGACCTACCGGACAAGGACTAGCGGGAGAGACCTACAATGAGCAGTTCTTC. It yields the protein CASRPTGQGLAGETYNEQFF.

This rearrangement joins TRBV4-1 to TRBJ1-2; D is perhaps TRBD1 (5 bases). Between the trimmed V and J ends, which lost 2 bases and 3 bases, there was a span of 10 bases. This CDR3 spans 14 amino acids. Germline V CDR1 and CDR2: MGHRA, YSYEKL. The CDR3 sequence: CASSQTDKHYGYTF. The CDR3 DNA follows: TGCGCCAGCAGCCAAACGGACAAACACTATGGCTACACCTTC.